A selection of T cell receptor beta chains follows, all from one sample in a study of cytomegalovirus exposure and HLA in healthy donors. This table comes from immunoSEQ multiplex PCR, and its TCRdb copy is limited to in-frame clones, with some not included. Of some 150,000 clones detected, approximately 80% appear once; the ten largest clones hold 8.5% to 10%. Sequencing was done on a sample of PBMCs. The receptors derive from a young man in good health and CMV-seropositive. Both conserved end residues are part of each CDR3. The D gene is left open where the match is weak. Where a row states a size, it is once, few, many or the class of an expanded clone; other rows omit it.

cdr3_aa: CASSLEGQTDQPQHF; cdr3_nt: TGTGCCAGCAGTTTAGAGGGACAGACCGATCAGCCCCAGCATTTT; d_call: TRBD1; clone_size: NA; j_call: TRBJ1-5; v_call: TRBV27
cdr3_aa: CAISGTSGDGETQYF; cdr3_nt: TGTGCCATCAGTGGGACTAGCGGCGACGGGGAGACCCAGTACTTC; d_call: TRBD2; clone_size: NA; j_call: TRBJ2-5; v_call: TRBV10-3
cdr3_aa: CASSEGDSTSGTEAFF; cdr3_nt: TGTGCCAGCAGCGAGGGGGATTCTACCAGTGGCACTGAAGCTTTCTTT; d_call: NA; clone_size: NA; j_call: TRBJ1-1; v_call: TRBV9
cdr3_aa: CASSPDGTSVSTDTQYF; cdr3_nt: TGTGCCAGCAGCCCGGACGGGACTAGCGTTAGCACAGATACGCAGTATTTT; d_call: TRBD2; clone_size: NA; j_call: TRBJ2-3; v_call: TRBV9
cdr3_aa: CASSLSRGPSNEQFF; cdr3_nt: TGTGCCAGCAGTTTATCGCGGGGGCCCAGCAATGAGCAGTTCTTC; d_call: NA; clone_size: NA; j_call: TRBJ2-1; v_call: TRBV27
cdr3_aa: CASSPTVPYEQYF; cdr3_nt: TGTGCCAGTAGTCCAACGGTCCCCTACGAGCAGTACTTC; d_call: NA; clone_size: NA; j_call: TRBJ2-7; v_call: TRBV19
cdr3_aa: CASSGTSGGPDTQYF; cdr3_nt: TGTGCCAGCAGCGGGACTAGCGGGGGGCCAGATACGCAGTATTTT; d_call: TRBD2; clone_size: NA; j_call: TRBJ2-3; v_call: TRBV9
cdr3_aa: CASSRPSTGQETQYF; cdr3_nt: TGTGCCAGCAGTAGACCTTCGACAGGGCAAGAGACCCAGTACTTC; d_call: TRBD1; clone_size: NA; j_call: TRBJ2-5; v_call: TRBV25-1
cdr3_aa: CASSPRQGSEKLFF; cdr3_nt: TGTGCCAGCAGCCCTAGACAGGGGTCTGAAAAACTGTTTTTT; d_call: TRBD1; clone_size: NA; j_call: TRBJ1-4; v_call: TRBV7-7
cdr3_aa: CASSGSGIYSGNTIYF; cdr3_nt: TGTGCCAGCAGTGGATCAGGAATTTACTCTGGAAACACCATATATTTT; d_call: NA; clone_size: once; j_call: TRBJ1-3; v_call: TRBV6-1
cdr3_aa: CASSPTGTANEKLFF; cdr3_nt: TGTGCCAGTAGTCCTACCGGGACAGCTAATGAAAAACTGTTTTTT; d_call: TRBD1; clone_size: NA; j_call: TRBJ1-4; v_call: TRBV19
cdr3_aa: CASSPYPGQPQHF; cdr3_nt: TGTGCCAGTAGTCCTTATCCGGGTCAGCCCCAGCATTTT; d_call: NA; clone_size: NA; j_call: TRBJ1-5; v_call: TRBV19
cdr3_aa: CASSALGGDTEAFF; cdr3_nt: TGTGCCAGCAGCGCCCTCGGGGGGGACACTGAAGCTTTCTTT; d_call: NA; clone_size: NA; j_call: TRBJ1-1; v_call: TRBV9
cdr3_aa: CASSHGTSYEQYF; cdr3_nt: TGTGCCAGCAGCCACGGGACTTCCTACGAGCAGTACTTC; d_call: NA; clone_size: NA; j_call: TRBJ2-7; v_call: TRBV14